Following are 10 T cell receptor beta chains from one sample sequenced in a study of identical twins' blood T cells. TCRdb reanalysed the 5' RACE reads using MiXCR and keeps one entry per CDR3 protein. In the table there are 350,000 to 450,000 distinct CDR3 sequences, about 28% of which are singletons. Material: PBMCs. The receptor set was obtained from a woman aged 18-49 years in good health.

This chain links TRBV7-8 with TRBJ2-1; no definite D call. CDR3 length equals 11 residues. V was trimmed by 1 base and J by 10 bases, leaving 5 bases between them. CDR1 is SGHVS and CDR2 is FQNEAQ in the germline V gene. Written as DNA, the CDR3 is TGTGCCAGCAGCTTAGGCCAAGAGCAGTTCTTC. Its protein is CASSLGQEQFF.

This rearrangement joins TRBV18 to TRBJ2-3; D unclear. Germline V lookup: CDR1 KGHSH, CDR2 LQKENI. The CDR3 is made up of 13 amino acids. V gave up 0 bases and J gave up 3 bases, with 4 bases separating them. CDR3 protein: CASSPPGTDTQYF. CDR3 sequence (DNA): TGTGCCAGCTCACCACCGGGTACAGATACGCAGTATTTT.

This clonotype was counted a few times. The V call is TRBV5-1, the J call TRBJ2-7, with D hard to call. This CDR3 is built from 13 residues. In germline, CDR1 is SGHRS, CDR2 YFSETQ. The V and J ends lost 0 bases and 9 bases respectively, with 13 bases between them. The CDR3 DNA follows: TGCGCCAGCAGCTTGGCCGGCCTTTCGATGCAGTACTTC. Translated: CASSLAGLSMQYF.

This clonotype appeared a single time. The genes are TRBV20-1 and TRBJ2-7, with TRBD2 matching over 9 bases. Germline V gene sequence: CDR1 DFQATT, CDR2 SNEGSKA (reference sequence). V lost 8 bases, J lost 4 bases, and 12 bases stayed unmatched. CDR3 length: 14 residues. The CDR3 region is CSQTRSGRSYEQYF. DNA for the CDR3: TGCAGTCAAACCCGTAGCGGGAGATCTTACGAGCAGTACTTC.

This chain uses TRBV10-3 with TRBJ2-2; possible D gene TRBD2, 6 bases. Germline V gives CDR1 ENHRY, CDR2 SYGVKD. Trimming shortened V by 6 bases and J by 6 bases, and 20 bases separated the two germline ends. The CDR3 spans 16 residues. The CDR3 sequence is CAISDFEGLLPGELFF. The DNA for the CDR3 is TGTGCCATCAGCGACTTCGAGGGACTCCTGCCCGGGGAGCTGTTTTTT.

This sequence joins TRBV7-9 and TRBJ2-7, with D perhaps TRBD2 (5 bases). Trimming left V 5 bases short and J 0 bases short, with 8 bases between. CDR1 and CDR2 (germline): SEHNR, FQNEAQ (reference sequence). CDR3 length equals 13 residues. CDR3 protein: CASSRGLSYEQYF. In DNA, the CDR3 is TGTGCCAGCAGCCGAGGGCTCTCCTACGAGCAGTACTTC.

This clonotype turned up a few times. This chain connects TRBV20-1 to TRBJ2-1, with TRBD2 matching over 10 bases. V gave up 5 bases and J gave up 5 bases; unmatched junction bases: 12. The length of the CDR3 is 16 residues. Germline lookup yields CDR1 DFQATT and CDR2 SNEGSKA (reference sequence). DNA for the CDR3: TGCAGTGCTGACCCGCTAGCGGGAGTTTTCCACAATGAGCAGTTCTTC. It yields the protein CSADPLAGVFHNEQFF.

In its sample, this clonotype was seen many times. The genes are TRBV29-1 and TRBJ2-3, with D perhaps matching TRBD1 (6 bases). CDR3 size: 10 residues. Germline-derived CDR1 and CDR2 are SQVTM and ANQGSEA. Trimming pared 7 bases from V and 8 bases from J, leaving 10 bases between. CDR3 residues: CSASQGTQYF. The CDR3 DNA reads as TGCAGCGCTTCACAGGGTACGCAGTATTTT.

This clonotype was seen a handful of times. V and J are TRBV3-1 and TRBJ2-1; D gene ambiguous. V was clipped by 2 bases and J by 9 bases, with 8 bases between them. The germline V gene encodes CDR1 LGHDT and CDR2 YNNKEL (reference sequence). This CDR3 is built from 12 residues. CDR3 in amino acids: CASSQFDPEQFF. In nucleotides, the CDR3 is TGTGCCAGCAGCCAATTCGATCCTGAGCAGTTCTTC.

This clonotype was seen a handful of times. The chain is built from TRBV3-1 and TRBJ1-6; 9 bases match TRBD1. This CDR3 has 15 amino acids. The V gene's germline CDR1 is LGHDT and CDR2 YNNKEL (reference sequence). With 1 base clipped from V and 7 bases from J, the junction kept 2 bases outside the gene matches. CDR3 DNA sequence: TGTGCCAGCAGCCAAGGGGACAGGGTAAATTCACCCCTCCACTTT. It is translated as CASSQGDRVNSPLHF.